The 9 T cell receptor beta chains below were found in one sample sequenced in a study of blood T cell repertoires in COVID-19. Sequencing was performed with immunoSEQ multiplex PCR; in TCRdb, only in-frame clones are kept and a portion is missing. The table lists around 160,000 clones, approximately 80% of them singletons. Sequencing used peripheral blood. The receptors shown here come from a human donor in a cohort sampled during active COVID-19.

The CDR3 coding sequence is TGTGCCAGCAGCTTGACAGGGGGCCAACTGCTGAGCTCTGGAAACACCATATATTTT. The encoded protein is CASSLTGGQLLSSGNTIYF. The J gene is TRBJ1-3, the V gene TRBV5-4; 9 bases agree with TRBD1. Germline loops: CDR1 SGHNT, CDR2 YYREEE (reference sequence). J lost 0 bases, V lost 1 base, and 11 bases had no gene match. The CDR3 contains 19 residues.

The chain employs TRBV6-5 and TRBJ1-4; D might be TRBD1 (6 bases). V was cut by 4 bases and J by 7 bases, with 16 bases left in between. Per the germline V gene, CDR1 is MNHEY and CDR2 is SVGAGI. The CDR3 is 15 amino acids. The CDR3 loop is CASSSWTAGAEKLFF. CDR3 sequence (DNA): TGTGCCAGCAGTTCATGGACAGCAGGTGCTGAAAAACTGTTTTTT.

This chain uses TRBV19 with TRBJ1-3, with TRBD1 matching 7 bases. Germline V lookup: CDR1 LNHDA, CDR2 SQIVND (reference sequence). V gave up 5 bases and J gave up 0 bases; unmatched junction bases: 4. CDR3 length: 15 amino acids. The chain's CDR3 is CASSPRDSSGNTIYF. The DNA for the CDR3 is TGTGCCAGTAGTCCCCGGGACAGCTCTGGAAACACCATATATTTT.

The chain uses TRBV18 and TRBJ1-2, with D maybe TRBD1 (6 bases). Between the trimmed V and J ends, which lost 6 bases and 6 bases, there was a span of 14 bases. The germline V gene encodes CDR1 KGHSH and CDR2 LQKENI. The CDR3 has 13 amino acids. The CDR3 sequence is CASSHDKGDGYTF. In nucleotides, the CDR3 is TGTGCCAGCTCCCATGACAAGGGGGATGGCTACACCTTC.

This clone was found once. This sequence joins TRBV10-3 and TRBJ1-2; D not resolved. This CDR3 spans 14 amino acids. The V gene lost 3 bases and the J gene lost 3 bases, with 11 bases spanning the gap. Germline values: CDR1 ENHRY, CDR2 SYGVKD. CDR3 DNA: TGTGCCATCAGTGACCAGTCCCGGGACTATGGCTACACCTTC. It yields the protein CAISDQSRDYGYTF.

This sequence joins TRBV18 and TRBJ1-5; D perhaps matches TRBD1 (6 bases). This CDR3 spans 18 amino acids. CDR1 and CDR2 from the germline V gene are KGHSH and LQKENI. The ends were cut back, 2 bases at V and 2 bases at J, with 19 bases in the middle. CDR3 in DNA: TGTGCCAGCTCACCAAGGGGGAACGCCCGTGAGGGCAATCAGCCCCAGCATTTT. Its protein product is CASSPRGNAREGNQPQHF.

On this clone: A junction end diverges from the germline sequence, so it may reflect a read error. The rearrangement joins TRBV4-2 to TRBJ1-2; 7 bases map to TRBD1. CDR3 size: 14 residues. Per the germline V gene, CDR1 is LGHNA and CDR2 is YNFKEQ. CDR3 amino acids: CASRQETGNYGYTF. The CDR3 DNA is TGTGCCAGCAGGCAAGAGACAGGGAACTATGGCTACACCTTC.

V usage is TRBV5-4 and J usage is TRBJ1-1; TRBD1 is a possible D gene (5 bases). V lost 2 bases and J 4 bases, leaving 15 bases between the germline ends. This CDR3 has 15 amino acids. CDR1 and CDR2 (germline): SGHNT, YYREEE (reference sequence). The DNA of the CDR3 is TGTGCCAGCAGCTTAGGTCAGGGAACGGTCACTGAAGCTTTCTTT. Encoded protein: CASSLGQGTVTEAFF. The full variable domain, its missing parts supplied by reference TRBV5-4 and TRBJ1-1, is ETGVTQSPTHLIKTRGQQVTLRCSSQSGHNTVSWYQQALGQGPQFIFQYYREEENGRGNFPPRFSGLQFPNYSSELNVNALELDDSALYLCASSLGQGTVTEAFFGQGTRLTVV.

As concerns this clone: At the DNA level, this CDR3 is encoded by other sequences in the same sample as well. This chain connects TRBV19 to TRBJ1-5; TRBD1 matches at 7 bases. The J segment lost 2 bases and the V segment lost 5 bases, leaving 3 bases of the junction unmatched. Germline V gene data show CDR1 as LNHDA and CDR2 as SQIVND (reference sequence). The CDR3 extends over 14 amino acids. CDR3 sequence: CASSRDRGNQPQHF. Written as DNA, the CDR3 is TGTGCCAGTAGTCGAGACAGGGGCAATCAGCCCCAGCATTTT.